The entry that follows covers one T cell receptor (beta chain) sequence. Antigen: not known. This sample is part of a study of STAT5B mutations in CD4+ large granular lymphocyte leukemia. Overall study findings and caveats: Top patient clones used TRBV06 genes more often: 8/27 versus 2/35 in controls. No patients shared main leukemic clonotypes, though roughly 23% appeared at low frequency elsewhere.

This CDR3 has 15 amino acids. The germline V gene has CDR1 SGHRS and CDR2 YFSETQ. V dropped 3 bases and J dropped 2; count of bases not matched to a gene: 5. Produced via immunoSEQ multiplex PCR; TCRdb's table is partial and in-frame only. The sample includes some 30,000 clones, 60% to 80% of them seen just once. The source of this sequence is a human donor in good health. Sequencing was performed on CD4+ T cells from blood buffy coats. This chain connects TRBV5-1 to TRBJ1-3; 7 bases match TRBD1. The chain's CDR3 is CASSSTGRTGNTIYF. The CDR3 region has the DNA TGCGCCAGCAGCTCGACAGGGAGAACTGGAAACACCATATATTTT.